This T cell receptor beta chain derives from a study of cytomegalovirus exposure and HLA in healthy donors. Notes on the study in general: Being productive about 87% or about 30% of the time was typical of most TCR beta V segments in an earlier analysis. In a later analysis, an Asian-associated ancestry cluster reportedly showed fewer N-insertions than the 666-donor mean.

Donors sampled were nominally healthy, though unrecorded immune exposures were likely. With respect to this clone: Its antigen is unidentified.

PCR primers comprised 60 Vbeta and 13 Jbeta primers. Some clones are missing from TCRdb's copy, which holds only in-frame ones; the method was immunoSEQ multiplex PCR. The sample holds about 130,000 clones; 82% are singletons and the top ten take around 7.8%. The CDR3 consists of 16 residues. Germline V CDR1 and CDR2: SGHKS, YYEKEE (reference sequence). Losses at the gene ends were 4 bases for V and 4 bases for J; bases not matched to a gene: 11. Sequenced input: PBMCs. This chain connects TRBV5-5 to TRBJ1-2; 9 bases fit TRBD1. The receptor was isolated from a woman in her 50s in good health and CMV-seropositive. The CDR3 spells CASSRRDRATIYGYTF. The CDR3 nucleotides read TGTGCCAGCAGCCGCCGGGACAGGGCTACGATCTATGGCTACACCTTC.